This is a list of T cell receptor beta chains from one sample in a study of regulatory T cells in long-lasting Graves disease. TCRdb ran MiXCR on the multiplex PCR reads and lists one entry per CDR3 protein. The sample includes roughly 410,000 distinct CDR3 sequences, over 12% of them seen just once. These data also formed part of another study, on T cells in Graves' hyperthyroidism and ophthalmopathy.

The sample was peripheral blood mononuclear cells (PBMCs), taken at new diagnosis, from a patient treated with antithyroid drugs. Receptor source: a woman between 40 and 55 years old with Graves disease. CDR3s leave out the opening cysteine and the closing phenylalanine or tryptophan. The order of the fields is V gene, J gene, clone size, CDR3 protein. Some rows have no size entry. The others give once, few or many, or a class for an expanded clone.

V gene: TRBV7-2
J gene: TRBJ2-5
clone size: many
CDR3 protein: ASSLVLAAIQETQY

V gene: TRBV12-3/TRBV12-4
J gene: TRBJ2-1
clone size: many
CDR3 protein: ASTHGASGLGSYNEQF

V gene: TRBV27
J gene: TRBJ1-1
clone size: many
CDR3 protein: ASGPGTPAGDVAF

V gene: TRBV29-1
J gene: TRBJ2-1
clone size: -
CDR3 protein: SACRDYTYNEQF

V gene: TRBV7-9
J gene: TRBJ2-3
clone size: few
CDR3 protein: ASSRQDTDTQY

V gene: TRBV6-1
J gene: TRBJ2-1
clone size: few
CDR3 protein: ASSVTEYNEQF

V gene: TRBV9
J gene: TRBJ2-7
clone size: many
CDR3 protein: ASSVSGQDFHEQY

V gene: TRBV9
J gene: TRBJ2-3
clone size: -
CDR3 protein: ASEREGLGDTQY

V gene: TRBV11-2
J gene: TRBJ2-3
clone size: -
CDR3 protein: ASSLDSKFTDTQY

V gene: TRBV14
J gene: TRBJ2-5
clone size: many
CDR3 protein: ASSQALAGVETQY

V gene: TRBV19
J gene: TRBJ2-7
clone size: -
CDR3 protein: ASSHPDEQY

V gene: TRBV12-3/TRBV12-4
J gene: TRBJ1-5
clone size: many
CDR3 protein: ASSFDRPNSNQPQH

V gene: TRBV6-5
J gene: TRBJ2-7
clone size: few
CDR3 protein: ASSYFRTDSYEQY

V gene: TRBV6-1
J gene: TRBJ1-2
clone size: many
CDR3 protein: ASSELAGSNGYT

V gene: TRBV11-2
J gene: TRBJ2-7
clone size: many
CDR3 protein: ASSVRQGSYEQY

V gene: TRBV9
J gene: TRBJ2-3
clone size: few
CDR3 protein: ASSVTSVQDTQY

V gene: TRBV9
J gene: TRBJ1-3
clone size: many
CDR3 protein: ASSTSGGGNTIY

V gene: TRBV24-1
J gene: TRBJ2-1
clone size: few
CDR3 protein: ATSETGGIAYNEQF

V gene: TRBV7-2
J gene: TRBJ2-2
clone size: few
CDR3 protein: ASSPKAGGMSTGELF

V gene: TRBV15
J gene: TRBJ2-5
clone size: many
CDR3 protein: ATSRDAAVGETQY

V gene: TRBV5-5
J gene: TRBJ2-7
clone size: -
CDR3 protein: ASSSGISSVEQY

V gene: TRBV15
J gene: TRBJ2-5
clone size: many
CDR3 protein: ATSRTGVSQETQY

V gene: TRBV15
J gene: TRBJ1-3
clone size: -
CDR3 protein: ATSRASDSNTIY

V gene: TRBV7-3
J gene: TRBJ2-1
clone size: many
CDR3 protein: ASSSGQSSYNEQF

V gene: TRBV5-1
J gene: TRBJ2-1
clone size: -
CDR3 protein: ASSLEASFSSYNEQF

V gene: TRBV14
J gene: TRBJ2-7
clone size: many
CDR3 protein: ASSQDPVYEQY

V gene: TRBV28
J gene: TRBJ2-1
clone size: many
CDR3 protein: ASSSLAYNEQF

V gene: TRBV5-1
J gene: TRBJ1-2
clone size: -
CDR3 protein: ASSLAGREDGYT

V gene: TRBV27
J gene: TRBJ2-7
clone size: many
CDR3 protein: ASSLSNGGYSYEQY

V gene: TRBV7-3
J gene: TRBJ2-3
clone size: many
CDR3 protein: ASSLSGFSTDTQY

V gene: TRBV11-2
J gene: TRBJ2-1
clone size: many
CDR3 protein: ASSLVRYNEQF

V gene: TRBV2
J gene: TRBJ2-7
clone size: many
CDR3 protein: ASKGLAGAYEQY

V gene: TRBV20-1
J gene: TRBJ2-7
clone size: many
CDR3 protein: SASLAGYLYEQY

V gene: TRBV20-1
J gene: TRBJ1-1
clone size: -
CDR3 protein: SASKSGQRNTEAF

V gene: TRBV20-1
J gene: TRBJ2-1
clone size: few
CDR3 protein: SAREQGFGDEQF

V gene: TRBV13
J gene: TRBJ2-5
clone size: -
CDR3 protein: ASSLGFGGETQY

V gene: TRBV18
J gene: TRBJ2-7
clone size: -
CDR3 protein: ASSVRDGNYEQY

V gene: TRBV30
J gene: TRBJ2-1
clone size: -
CDR3 protein: ARTGGNEQF

V gene: TRBV28
J gene: TRBJ2-3
clone size: many
CDR3 protein: ASTPLLASSTDTQY

V gene: TRBV11-3
J gene: TRBJ2-5
clone size: many
CDR3 protein: ASSEEGLAGWETQY

V gene: TRBV6-2/TRBV6-3
J gene: TRBJ2-3
clone size: many
CDR3 protein: ASSFRGRPNTDTQY

V gene: TRBV10-2
J gene: TRBJ2-1
clone size: -
CDR3 protein: ASRQGTNEQF

V gene: TRBV7-9
J gene: TRBJ2-1
clone size: many
CDR3 protein: ASSPQGRSSYNEQF

V gene: TRBV18
J gene: TRBJ2-7
clone size: -
CDR3 protein: ASSPQGVREQY

V gene: TRBV28
J gene: TRBJ2-1
clone size: many
CDR3 protein: ASSLTSNEQF

V gene: TRBV9
J gene: TRBJ2-3
clone size: many
CDR3 protein: ASSVRGSDTQY

V gene: TRBV12-3/TRBV12-4
J gene: TRBJ2-3
clone size: many
CDR3 protein: ASSLDPTAADTQY

V gene: TRBV6-5
J gene: TRBJ1-1
clone size: many
CDR3 protein: ASSYAIFRGMRTEAF

V gene: TRBV5-1
J gene: TRBJ2-1
clone size: many
CDR3 protein: ASSLALAYNEQF

V gene: TRBV3-1
J gene: TRBJ2-7
clone size: -
CDR3 protein: ASSQQGIREQY

V gene: TRBV28
J gene: TRBJ2-7
clone size: few
CDR3 protein: ASSQSWNSYEQY

V gene: TRBV5-1
J gene: TRBJ2-7
clone size: many
CDR3 protein: ASSPRTGREQY

V gene: TRBV19
J gene: TRBJ2-3
clone size: many
CDR3 protein: ASTAGRGRTDTQY

V gene: TRBV7-9
J gene: TRBJ2-1
clone size: many
CDR3 protein: ASSAQTLVLAFEQF

V gene: TRBV9
J gene: TRBJ2-1
clone size: many
CDR3 protein: ASSVELGTASNEQF

V gene: TRBV5-1
J gene: TRBJ1-1
clone size: many
CDR3 protein: ASSLSLSGGFTEAF

V gene: TRBV12-3/TRBV12-4
J gene: TRBJ2-1
clone size: many
CDR3 protein: ASSLPTGSEEQF

V gene: TRBV11-2
J gene: TRBJ1-2
clone size: many
CDR3 protein: ASSSEGAGYT

V gene: TRBV19
J gene: TRBJ2-2
clone size: few
CDR3 protein: ASSTGRNPPGELF

V gene: TRBV11-2
J gene: TRBJ2-2
clone size: many
CDR3 protein: ASSFLGSGEYTGELF